This T cell receptor beta chain was sequenced for a study of cytomegalovirus exposure and HLA in healthy donors (TCRdb year 2017). Broadly, across the study: In an earlier analysis of around 540 of the donors, 276 Gb of sequence data and just under 120 million unique TCR beta sequences from approximately 180 million T cells were reported. Using immunosequencing, the study profiled T cell repertoires from 500 to 800 subjects and related those repertoires to cytomegalovirus serostatus. The number of typed donors differed by locus: about 620-630 for A, B, C, DRB1 and DQB1; about 520 for DQA1; 606 for DPA1; and some 470 for DPB1. A later genetic analysis used genome-wide SNP genotypes for about 65% of the 666 donors, treating that subset as a discovery cohort. In a later analysis, previously published TCR beta repertoires from 550 to 750 donors were re-analyzed and high-resolution HLA genotyping was added so that TCR occurrence patterns could be studied. Donor age, sex, ethnicity and CMV serostatus were compiled alongside the repertoire data. An earlier analysis of about 600 of the donors used high-throughput TCR beta sequencing to judge whether each TCR beta V gene segment behaved as functional or pseudogenic. On average, around 200,000 unique TCR beta nucleotide sequences were sequenced per donor among 398 genotyped donors of the cohort, with roughly 18% of those sequences being non-productive. To predict cytomegalovirus infection status, the study brought together high-throughput TCR immunosequencing, statistical association of individual TCRs with disease status, and machine learning. Because of strong linkage in the cohort, four or five DR-DQ haplotypes were treated as single units for association and clustering. All discovery cohort repertoires had been generated using a single sequencing platform. Besides the first cohort of 666 subjects, a separate validation cohort made up of 90 to 150 different subjects was used. HLA typing included class I and class II loci at four-digit resolution. An early release that covered several hundred HLA-typed donors contained approximately 300 gigabases of sequencing data and around 80 million unique TCR sequences. The study was designed to test whether signatures of past pathogen exposure could be identified by cataloging public T cell receptors. The later analysis used no new phenotypic data to find candidate immune exposures, relying instead on TCR beta sequences and their occurrence across donors. Among the roughly 380 genotyped donors, about 85% belonged to the genetic ancestry cluster associated with self-reported Caucasian donors.

As concerns this clone: The target of this receptor is not known. Base qualities are not recorded, but no much larger clone differs from it by a single base.

The library was obtained by the immunoSEQ multiplex PCR assay. The multiplex PCR relied on a mix of 60 forward primers for TCR Vbeta segments and 13 reverse primers for TCR Jbeta segments. Amplification of the CDR3 region of rearranged TCR beta genes was performed with a multiplex PCR assay on genomic DNA. The Illumina HiSeq System was used to sequence the amplified TCR beta libraries as 87-base-pair reads. The source study handled its data this way. In a later analysis, 70 million to 95 million unique TCR beta chains were counted across the approximately 670 repertoires, and roughly 9.9 million of these chains were shared by at least two donors. Raw reads were error-corrected and collapsed into unique sequences by a nearest-neighbor algorithm in which closely related sequences were merged to remove PCR and sequencing errors. Alignment of CDR3 sequences to IMGT reference sequences was used to assign V, D and J gene segments. Each retained sequence needed at least a six-nucleotide match to both a V gene segment and a J gene segment. A rearrangement counted as productive if the CDR3 had no stop codons and remained in frame with V and J, and every other rearrangement counted as non-productive. CDR3 was defined according to IMGT convention as the region running from the second conserved V-encoded cysteine to the conserved J-encoded phenylalanine. The earlier analysis of 587 of the donors excluded sequences that lacked an unambiguous match to a single V gene segment. In an earlier analysis of several hundred of the donors, a V segment was called functional when productive rearrangements were above 56.7%, and segregating when the standard deviation between donors exceeded 5%. A statistical classification framework was built to diagnose cytomegalovirus status from the catalog of TCR beta chain sequences. In a later analysis, V and J genes were assigned by comparing TCR nucleotide sequences against IMGT/GENE-DB human TR gene sequences. The TCRdist pipeline was used in a later analysis to assign CDR3 sequences and most-parsimonious VDJ recombination scenarios. In a later analysis, each TCR beta chain was defined by its CDR3 amino acid sequence together with its V-gene family, and reads lacking a unique V-gene family were excluded. To address suspected cross-contamination and a sequencing artifact, a later analysis removed 550 to 750 highly shared, low-generation-probability nucleotide sequences. For each public chain, a later analysis derived a clonal expansion index from normalized ranks of inferred template counts within each repertoire. In a later analysis, generation probabilities were computed using a VDJ recombination model fitted to out-of-frame rearrangements, and the results were checked against IGoR. In a later analysis, hypergeometric tests were used to score TCR-TCR, TCR-HLA and TCR-CMV co-occurrence, with a repertoire-size bias correction applied to TCR pairs. False discovery rates were estimated in a later analysis by permuting HLA or CMV assignments 20 times. In a later analysis, co-occurring TCRs were grouped using DBSCAN, and TCRdist sequence similarity was added for clustering within HLA-allele-positive subsets. Co-occurrence clustering excluded repertoires with fewer than 30,000 or more than 120,000 public chains, plus five with anomalous nucleotide sharing. TCRdb retrieved this table from immuneACCESS and kept in-frame rearrangements only. Not all clones are present; in checked studies, unresolved V genes account for under half, and no reason is known for the remainder. V and J calls and clone size come straight from that table; D and trimming were deduced from the DNA. The sample table lists 100,000 or so clones, approximately 69% of them with a count of one. Roughly 3.2% of the sample is taken by the ten largest.

Between the V and J ends, shortened by 6 bases and 5 bases respectively, the junction contains 16 bases. Taken from the germline V gene, the CDR1 and CDR2 loops are MNHEY and SVGAGI. The CDR3 covers 14 residues, taking in both the cysteine and the phenylalanine. Only the CDR3 region is kept as DNA, spanning 42 bases read in frame from base 1. The cohort consisted of some 730 healthy bone marrow donors. All cohort members were sampled while nominally healthy, although unrecorded immune exposures were likely present. The donor was CMV seronegative and was included in the group of around 320 seronegative cohort members. A peripheral blood sample was collected from each donor, and TCR beta sequencing was performed on peripheral blood mononuclear cells. Genomic DNA was extracted from the blood cell samples with the Qiagen DNeasy Blood Extraction Kit. Study-level results and caveats: In this cohort, only TCR beta chains were sequenced, and detectable features were limited by the absence of alpha or paired-chain data. In a later analysis, several top co-occurrence clusters were reported to appear linked to parvovirus B19, influenza, CMV and Epstein-Barr virus. Correlated functional status among segregating V segments might be attributable to linkage disequilibrium, but an unknown experimental factor could not be ruled out. In a later genetic analysis, a missense DCLRE1C variant was associated with V-gene and J-gene trimming of TCR beta chains, and the association was replicated in an independent cohort. When HLA alleles, especially DR and DQ, strongly co-occurred, attributing TCR associations to individual alleles was difficult. A later analysis associated about 17,000 TCR beta sequences with specific HLA alleles at a false discovery rate of 0.05. Presence/absence analyses assumed roughly uniform sequencing depth across donors, an assumption that may not hold. A later analysis found that most CMV-associated TCR beta chains appeared HLA-restricted, with HLA associations seemingly driven largely by CMV exposure. A later genetic analysis reported fewer N-insertions in productive TCRs among donors in an Asian-associated ancestry cluster than the roughly 640-donor mean. The classifier was reported to diagnose cytomegalovirus status with high specificity and sensitivity in both the original cohort and the validation cohort. CMV serostatus was the only immune exposure information available for the cohort. Because counts were too low, about 18 rarely observed V segments, including chromosome 9 orphons, were excluded from the earlier analysis of some 540 of the donors. Three of the identified cytomegalovirus-associated TCR beta chains were confirmed in vitro to be specific for cytomegalovirus antigens. In a later analysis, TCR association rates were found to vary across HLA loci, with the most associated TCRs seen for DRB1 alleles and the fewest for HLA-C alleles. A further reported finding was that TCR beta sequences accurately predicted the HLA-A and HLA-B alleles for most subjects in the first cohort. A cluster of highly shared sequence variants was judged likely to be a technical artifact of the sequencing pipeline. In the study, around 160 TCR beta chains were listed as associated with cytomegalovirus. An earlier analysis of around 540 of the donors showed that most TCR beta V segments appeared in productive rearrangements either about 87% or about 30% of the time, which broadly matched IMGT annotations. According to the authors, the approach could potentially be generalized to other disease states and immunological phenotypes. Because the 87-base-pair reads could not distinguish some IMGT-functional V segments, including TRBV6-2 and TRBV6-3, those segments were excluded. While some public TCRs were present in many individuals, most TCR sequences turned up only very rarely across donors. Because HLA typing was missing for some donors at each locus, association tests included only the typed subset. Compared with equally common non-associated chains, HLA-associated TCR beta chains in a later analysis were more clonally expanded and had lower generation probabilities.

The V gene is TRBV6-5 and the J gene is TRBJ2-5, with the D gene uncertain. The TCR was taken from a man younger than 45 in good health and CMV-seronegative. Sequencing was carried out using PBMCs. DNA sequence: TGTGCCAGCAGCCGGAACCGGGTTCGGGAGACCCAGTACTTC. Its product reads: CASSRNRVRETQYF.